The source of this TCR beta chain is a study of radiotherapy plus CTLA-4 blockade in lung cancer. Study overall: Among enrolled patients, under 20% responded and around 30% achieved disease control.

Focal radiation with ipilimumab CTLA-4 blockade was given to patients with chemo-refractory metastatic non-small-cell lung cancer. This table comes from immunoSEQ multiplex PCR, and its TCRdb copy is limited to in-frame clones, with some not included. Here the sample spans around 110,000 clones, more than 75% being singletons. The trim removed 3 bases at V and 12 bases at J, leaving 3 bases unmatched. This CDR3 has 11 amino acids. CDR1 MDHEN and CDR2 SYDVKM come from the germline V gene. The input for sequencing was peripheral blood, taken from a patient treated with radiotherapy plus ipilimumab. This sequence joins TRBV28 and TRBJ1-1, with TRBD1 matching 8 bases. The sequence came from a human donor with non-small cell lung cancer that progressed on radiotherapy plus ipilimumab. Some clones in this sample may be carry-over from other donors' samples. CDR3 residues: CASSFSRGPFF. In DNA, the CDR3 is TGTGCCAGCAGTTTTTCCAGGGGGCCTTTCTTT. The whole variable domain, filled in from reference TRBV28 and TRBJ1-1, reads DVKVTQSSRYLVKRTGEKVFLECVQDMDHENMFWYRQDPGLGLRLIYFSYDVKMKEKGDIPEGYSVSREKKERFSLILESASTNQTSMYLCASSFSRGPFFGQGTRLTVV.